One TCR beta chain is described in this entry. This sample is drawn from a study of CD8 T cells in Susac syndrome. The germline V gene has CDR1 MGHRA and CDR2 YSYEKL. The germline V and J ends were trimmed by 0 bases and 4 bases, with 18 bases remaining between them. This CDR3 spans 17 amino acids. Reverse transcription used about 0.45 to 1 ug RNA and random hexamers. TCRdb independently ran MiXCR on the immunoSEQ multiplex PCR reads; one entry per CDR3 protein. The sample has about 69,000 distinct CDR3 sequences; more than 85% are singletons. The sequence was obtained from a human donor in good health. Material for sequencing was CD8+ T cells from PBMCs. The gene calls are TRBV4-1 and TRBJ1-2; TRBD1 is a possible D gene (6 bases). The CDR3 coding sequence is TGCGCCAGCAGCCAAGAATTTCGTCCACCGGGGGCCTATGGCTACACCTTC. Translating it yields CASSQEFRPPGAYGYTF.